This T cell receptor (beta chain) originates from a study of CD8 T cells in ankylosing spondylitis. Study observations and caveats: From matched ankylosing spondylitis synovial fluid, disease-linked clones were reportedly recovered at significantly enriched levels. Characteristic, it appeared, of ankylosing spondylitis blood was a TCR beta motif of eight highly homologous variants.

The germline V gene has CDR1 LGHNA and CDR2 YSLEER. Losses at the gene ends were 3 bases for V and 2 bases for J; bases not matched to a gene: 1. This CDR3 has 15 amino acids. TCRdb analysed the 5' RACE reads with MiXCR anew, one entry per CDR3 protein. This table holds 150,000 to 200,000 distinct CDR3 sequences, 11% found once. This clonotype was seen many times. The antigen is not known. This chain uses TRBV4-3 with TRBJ2-1, with TRBD1 matching 10 bases. This TCR was recovered from a male donor with ankylosing spondylitis or in good health (not recorded which). Source material: blood, either unsorted or a sorted T cell fraction (not recorded which). The CDR3 DNA is TGCGCCAGCAGCCAGGGACAGGGGCCCTACAATGAGCAGTTCTTC. This codes for CASSQGQGPYNEQFF.